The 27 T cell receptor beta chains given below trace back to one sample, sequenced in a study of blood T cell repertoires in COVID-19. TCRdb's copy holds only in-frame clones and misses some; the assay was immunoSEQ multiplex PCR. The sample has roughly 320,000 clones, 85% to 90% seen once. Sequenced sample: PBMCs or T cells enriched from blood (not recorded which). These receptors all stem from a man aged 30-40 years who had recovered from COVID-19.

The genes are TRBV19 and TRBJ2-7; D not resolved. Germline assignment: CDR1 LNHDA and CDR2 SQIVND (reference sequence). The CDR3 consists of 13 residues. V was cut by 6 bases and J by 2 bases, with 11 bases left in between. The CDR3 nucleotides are TGTGCCAGTAGCCCGGGTCCAGCCTACGAGCAGTACTTC. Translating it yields CASSPGPAYEQYF.

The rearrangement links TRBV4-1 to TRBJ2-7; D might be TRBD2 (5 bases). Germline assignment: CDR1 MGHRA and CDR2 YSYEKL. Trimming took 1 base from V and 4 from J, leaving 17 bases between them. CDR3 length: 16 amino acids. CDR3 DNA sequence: TGCGCCAGCAGCCAAGTCCCCCCCCCGGGAAGGTACGAGCAGTACTTC. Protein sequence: CASSQVPPPGRYEQYF.

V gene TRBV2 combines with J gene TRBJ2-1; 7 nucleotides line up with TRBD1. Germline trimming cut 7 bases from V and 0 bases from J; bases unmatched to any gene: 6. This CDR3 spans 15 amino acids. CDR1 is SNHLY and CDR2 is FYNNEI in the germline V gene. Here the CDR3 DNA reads TGTGCCAGCACGAGGGGGCTTAGCTCCTACAATGAGCAGTTCTTC. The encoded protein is CASTRGLSSYNEQFF.

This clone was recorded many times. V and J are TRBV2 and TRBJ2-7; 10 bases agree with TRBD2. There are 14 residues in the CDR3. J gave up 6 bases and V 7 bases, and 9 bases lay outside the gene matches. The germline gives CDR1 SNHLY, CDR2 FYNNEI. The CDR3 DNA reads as TGTGCCAGCAAGGGCGGGACTAGCGTGTTCGAGCAGTACTTC. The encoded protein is CASKGGTSVFEQYF.

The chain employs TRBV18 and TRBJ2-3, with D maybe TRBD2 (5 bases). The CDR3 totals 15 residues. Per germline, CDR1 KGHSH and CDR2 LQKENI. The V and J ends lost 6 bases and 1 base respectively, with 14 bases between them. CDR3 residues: CASSLADLGTDTQYF. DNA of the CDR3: TGTGCCAGCTCCCTGGCGGACTTAGGCACAGATACGCAGTATTTT.

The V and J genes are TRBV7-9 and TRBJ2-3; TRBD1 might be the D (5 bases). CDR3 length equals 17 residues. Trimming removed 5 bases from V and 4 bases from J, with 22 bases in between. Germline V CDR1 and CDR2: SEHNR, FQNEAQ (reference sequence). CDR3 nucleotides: TGTGCCAGCAGCCAGCCACGACAGCTAAGGTGGGCAGATACGCAGTATTTT. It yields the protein CASSQPRQLRWADTQYF. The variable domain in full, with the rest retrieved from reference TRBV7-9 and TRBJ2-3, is DTGVSQNPRHKITKRGQNVTFRCDPISEHNRLYWYRQTLGQGPEFLTYFQNEAQLEKSRLLSDRFSAERPKGSFSTLEIQRTEQGDSAMYLCASSQPRQLRWADTQYFGPGTRLTVL.

This CDR3 is CASSQAYQGEQYF. As DNA, the CDR3 is TGTGCCAGCAGCCAAGCGTACCAGGGCGAGCAGTACTTC. The chain combines TRBV14 with TRBJ2-7, with a tentative D call TRBD1 (5 bases). CDR3 length equals 13 residues. V was shortened by 1 base and J by 6 bases, with 10 bases between the two germline ends. Germline assignment: CDR1 SGHDN and CDR2 FVKESK.

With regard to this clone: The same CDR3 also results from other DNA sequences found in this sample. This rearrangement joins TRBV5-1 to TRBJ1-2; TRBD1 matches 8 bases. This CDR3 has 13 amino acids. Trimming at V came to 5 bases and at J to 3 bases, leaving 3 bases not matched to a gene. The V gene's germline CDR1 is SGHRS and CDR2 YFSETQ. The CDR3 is CASSLTGDYGYTF. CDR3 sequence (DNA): TGCGCCAGCAGTCTGACAGGGGACTATGGCTACACCTTC.

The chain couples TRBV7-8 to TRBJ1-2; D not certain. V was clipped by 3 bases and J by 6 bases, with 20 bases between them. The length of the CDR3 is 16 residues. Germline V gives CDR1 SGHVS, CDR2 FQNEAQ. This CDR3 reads CASSFNPQGPGDGYTF. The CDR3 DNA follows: TGTGCCAGCAGCTTTAACCCTCAAGGGCCCGGGGATGGCTACACCTTC.

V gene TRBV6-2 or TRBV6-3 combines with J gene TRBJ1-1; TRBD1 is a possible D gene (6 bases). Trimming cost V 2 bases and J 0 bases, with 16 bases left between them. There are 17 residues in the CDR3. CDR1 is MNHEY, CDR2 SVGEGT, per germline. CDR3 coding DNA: TGTGCCAGCAGTTACAGCCGGACAGAGACCATGAACACTGAAGCTTTCTTT. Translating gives CASSYSRTETMNTEAFF.

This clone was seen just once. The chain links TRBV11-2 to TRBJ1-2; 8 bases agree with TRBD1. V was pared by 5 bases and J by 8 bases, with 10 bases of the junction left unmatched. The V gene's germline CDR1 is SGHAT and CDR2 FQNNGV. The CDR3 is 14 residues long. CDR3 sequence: CASSLSTGEVGYTF. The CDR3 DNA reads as TGTGCCAGCAGCCTCTCGACAGGGGAAGTAGGCTACACCTTC.

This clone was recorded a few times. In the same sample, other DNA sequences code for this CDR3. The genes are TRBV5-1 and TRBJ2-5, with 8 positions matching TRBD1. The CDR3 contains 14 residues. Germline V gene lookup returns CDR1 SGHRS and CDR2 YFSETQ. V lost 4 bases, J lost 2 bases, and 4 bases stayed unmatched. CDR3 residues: CASSPGQGQETQYF. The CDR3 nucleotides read TGCGCCAGCAGCCCAGGACAGGGACAAGAGACCCAGTACTTC.

Here the CDR3 reads CASSRPPEGFGSPLHF. CDR3 nucleotide sequence: TGTGCCAGTAGTCGTCCGCCTGAGGGTTTCGGTTCACCCCTCCACTTT. This chain links TRBV19 with TRBJ1-6, with no clear D. In germline, CDR1 is LNHDA, CDR2 SQIVND (reference sequence). Trimming stripped 5 bases from V and 9 bases from J, with 20 bases between. This CDR3 spans 16 amino acids.

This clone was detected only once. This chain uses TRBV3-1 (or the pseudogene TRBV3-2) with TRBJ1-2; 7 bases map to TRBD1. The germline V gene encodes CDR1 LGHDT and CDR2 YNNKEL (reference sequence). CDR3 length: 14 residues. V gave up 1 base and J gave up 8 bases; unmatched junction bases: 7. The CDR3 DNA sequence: TGTGCCAGCAGCCAAGTCTTGACAGGGACGGGCTACACCTTC. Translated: CASSQVLTGTGYTF.

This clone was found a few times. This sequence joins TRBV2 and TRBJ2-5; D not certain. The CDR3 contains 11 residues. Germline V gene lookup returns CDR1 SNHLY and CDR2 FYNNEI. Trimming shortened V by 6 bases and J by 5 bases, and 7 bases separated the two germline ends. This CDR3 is CASSALETQYF. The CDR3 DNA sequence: TGTGCCAGCAGCGCGCTGGAGACCCAGTACTTC.

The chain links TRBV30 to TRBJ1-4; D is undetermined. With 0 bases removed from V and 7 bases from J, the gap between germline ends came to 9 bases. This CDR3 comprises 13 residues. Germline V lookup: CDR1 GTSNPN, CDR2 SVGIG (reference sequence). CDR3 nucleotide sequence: TGTGCCTGGAGTGTATCGGGGAGTGAAAAACTGTTTTTT. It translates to CAWSVSGSEKLFF.

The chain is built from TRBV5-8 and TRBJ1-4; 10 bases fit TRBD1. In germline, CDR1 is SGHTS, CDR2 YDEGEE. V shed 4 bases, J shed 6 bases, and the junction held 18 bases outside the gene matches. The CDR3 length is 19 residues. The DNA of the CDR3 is TGTGCCAGCAGCCCCCTTGCCGGGACAGGGGCCTTCAAGGATGAAAAACTGTTTTTT. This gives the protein CASSPLAGTGAFKDEKLFF. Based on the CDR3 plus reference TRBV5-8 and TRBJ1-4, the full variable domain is EAGVTQSPTHLIKTRGQQATLRCSPISGHTSVYWYQQALGLGLQFLLWYDEGEERNRGNFPPRFSGRQFPNYSSELNVNALELEDSALYLCASSPLAGTGAFKDEKLFFGSGTQLSVL.

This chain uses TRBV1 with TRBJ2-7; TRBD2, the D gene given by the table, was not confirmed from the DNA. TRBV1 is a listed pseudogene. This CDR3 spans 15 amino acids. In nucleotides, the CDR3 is TGCACCAGCAGCCAAGATACGCGGCCCTCCTACGAGCAGTACTTC. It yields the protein CTSSQDTRPSYEQYF.

This chain's CDR3 is CASSLPRVNEKLFF. The DNA of the CDR3 is TGTGCCAGCAGCTTACCCAGGGTAAATGAAAAACTGTTTTTT. The chain joins TRBV7-2 to TRBJ1-4; maybe TRBD1 (5 bases). The CDR3 is 14 amino acids. V was pared by 2 bases and J by 5 bases, with 9 bases between. Germline V gene sequence: CDR1 SGHTA, CDR2 FQGNSA.

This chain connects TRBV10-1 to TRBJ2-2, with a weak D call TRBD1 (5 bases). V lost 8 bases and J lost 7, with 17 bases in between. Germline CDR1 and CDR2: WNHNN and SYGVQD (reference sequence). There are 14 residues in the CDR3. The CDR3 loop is CASCSGILSGELFF. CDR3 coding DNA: TGCGCCAGCTGCTCAGGGATTTTGAGCGGGGAGCTGTTTTTT.

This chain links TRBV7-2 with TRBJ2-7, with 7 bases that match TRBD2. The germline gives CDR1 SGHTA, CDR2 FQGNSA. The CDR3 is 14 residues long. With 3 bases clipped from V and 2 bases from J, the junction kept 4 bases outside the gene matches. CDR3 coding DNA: TGTGCCAGCAGCTTTCTTGCGGGGGCCTACGAGCAGTACTTC. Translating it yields CASSFLAGAYEQYF.

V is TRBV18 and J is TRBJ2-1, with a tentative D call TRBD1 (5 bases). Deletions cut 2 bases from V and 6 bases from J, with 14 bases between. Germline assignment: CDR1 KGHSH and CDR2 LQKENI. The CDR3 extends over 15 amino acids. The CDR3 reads CASSPNRRGINEQFF. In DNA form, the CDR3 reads TGTGCCAGCTCACCAAATCGAAGGGGAATCAATGAGCAGTTCTTC.

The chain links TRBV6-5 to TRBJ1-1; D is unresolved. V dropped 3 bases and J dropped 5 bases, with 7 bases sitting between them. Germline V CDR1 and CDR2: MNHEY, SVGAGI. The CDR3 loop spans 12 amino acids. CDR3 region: CASSYESTEAFF. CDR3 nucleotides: TGTGCCAGCAGTTATGAGTCTACTGAAGCTTTCTTT.

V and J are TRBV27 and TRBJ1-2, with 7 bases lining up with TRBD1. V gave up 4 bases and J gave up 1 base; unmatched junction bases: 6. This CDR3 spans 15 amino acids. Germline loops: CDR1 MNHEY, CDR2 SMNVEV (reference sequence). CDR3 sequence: CASSSPTGLNYGYTF. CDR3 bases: TGTGCCAGCAGTTCTCCGACAGGGCTTAACTATGGCTACACCTTC.

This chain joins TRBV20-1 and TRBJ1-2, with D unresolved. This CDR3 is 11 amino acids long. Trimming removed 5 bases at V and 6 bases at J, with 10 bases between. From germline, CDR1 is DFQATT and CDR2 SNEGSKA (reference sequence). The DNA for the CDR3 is TGCAGTGCTCGAACAGCCGATGGCTACACCTTC. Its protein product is CSARTADGYTF.

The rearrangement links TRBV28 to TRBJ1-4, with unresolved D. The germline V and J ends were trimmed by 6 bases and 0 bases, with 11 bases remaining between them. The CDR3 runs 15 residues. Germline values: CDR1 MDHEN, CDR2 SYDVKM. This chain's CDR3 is CASSGNSATNEKLFF. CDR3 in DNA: TGTGCCAGCAGCGGTAACAGTGCAACTAATGAAAAACTGTTTTTT.

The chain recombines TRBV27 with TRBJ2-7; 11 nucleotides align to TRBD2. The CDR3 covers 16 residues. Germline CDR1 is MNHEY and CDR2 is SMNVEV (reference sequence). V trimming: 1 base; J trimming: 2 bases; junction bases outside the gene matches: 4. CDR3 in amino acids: CASSLFLLAGAYEQYF. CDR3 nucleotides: TGTGCCAGCAGTTTATTCCTACTAGCGGGAGCCTACGAGCAGTACTTC.